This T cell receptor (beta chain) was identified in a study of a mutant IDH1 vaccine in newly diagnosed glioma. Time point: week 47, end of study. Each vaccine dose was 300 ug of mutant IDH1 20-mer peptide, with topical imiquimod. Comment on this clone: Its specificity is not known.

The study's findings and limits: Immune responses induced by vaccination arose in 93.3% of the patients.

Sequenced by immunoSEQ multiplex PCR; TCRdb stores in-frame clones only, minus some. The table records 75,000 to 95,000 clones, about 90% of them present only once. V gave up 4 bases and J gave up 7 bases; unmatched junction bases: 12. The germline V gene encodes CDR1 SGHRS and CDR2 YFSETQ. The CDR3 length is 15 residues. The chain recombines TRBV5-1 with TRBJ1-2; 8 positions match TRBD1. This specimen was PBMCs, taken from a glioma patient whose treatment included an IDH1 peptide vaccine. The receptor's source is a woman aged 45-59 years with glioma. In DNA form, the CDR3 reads TGCGCCAGCAGCCTAGGGACAGGCGCTTCGGGTGGCTACACCTTC. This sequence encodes CASSLGTGASGGYTF.